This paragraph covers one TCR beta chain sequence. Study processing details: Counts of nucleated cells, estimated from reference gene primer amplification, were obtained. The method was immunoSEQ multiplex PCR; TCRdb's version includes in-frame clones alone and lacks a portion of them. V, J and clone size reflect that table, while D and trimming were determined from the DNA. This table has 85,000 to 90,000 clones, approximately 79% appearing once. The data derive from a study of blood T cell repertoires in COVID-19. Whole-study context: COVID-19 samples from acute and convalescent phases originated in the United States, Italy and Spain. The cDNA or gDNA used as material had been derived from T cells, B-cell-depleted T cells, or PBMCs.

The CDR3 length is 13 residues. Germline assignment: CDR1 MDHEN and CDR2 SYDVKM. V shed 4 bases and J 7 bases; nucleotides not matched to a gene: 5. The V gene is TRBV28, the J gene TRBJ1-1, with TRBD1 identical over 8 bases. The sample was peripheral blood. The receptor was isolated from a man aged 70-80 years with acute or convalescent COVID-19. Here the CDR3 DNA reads TGTGCCAGCAGTTGGGGACAGGTTGTTGAAGCTTTCTTT. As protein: CASSWGQVVEAFF.